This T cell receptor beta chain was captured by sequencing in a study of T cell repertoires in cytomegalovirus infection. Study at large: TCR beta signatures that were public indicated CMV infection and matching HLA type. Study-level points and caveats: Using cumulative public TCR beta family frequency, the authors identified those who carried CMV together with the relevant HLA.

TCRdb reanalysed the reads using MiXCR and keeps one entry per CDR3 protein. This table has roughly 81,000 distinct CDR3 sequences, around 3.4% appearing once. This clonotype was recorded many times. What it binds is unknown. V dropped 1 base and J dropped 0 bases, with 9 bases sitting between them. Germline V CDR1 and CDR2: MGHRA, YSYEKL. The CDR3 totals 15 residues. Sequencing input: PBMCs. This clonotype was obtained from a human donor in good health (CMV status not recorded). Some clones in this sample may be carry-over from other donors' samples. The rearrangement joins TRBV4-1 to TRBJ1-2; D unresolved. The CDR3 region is CASSQVQTSNYGYTF. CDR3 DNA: TGCGCCAGCAGCCAAGTCCAGACTTCTAACTATGGCTACACCTTC.